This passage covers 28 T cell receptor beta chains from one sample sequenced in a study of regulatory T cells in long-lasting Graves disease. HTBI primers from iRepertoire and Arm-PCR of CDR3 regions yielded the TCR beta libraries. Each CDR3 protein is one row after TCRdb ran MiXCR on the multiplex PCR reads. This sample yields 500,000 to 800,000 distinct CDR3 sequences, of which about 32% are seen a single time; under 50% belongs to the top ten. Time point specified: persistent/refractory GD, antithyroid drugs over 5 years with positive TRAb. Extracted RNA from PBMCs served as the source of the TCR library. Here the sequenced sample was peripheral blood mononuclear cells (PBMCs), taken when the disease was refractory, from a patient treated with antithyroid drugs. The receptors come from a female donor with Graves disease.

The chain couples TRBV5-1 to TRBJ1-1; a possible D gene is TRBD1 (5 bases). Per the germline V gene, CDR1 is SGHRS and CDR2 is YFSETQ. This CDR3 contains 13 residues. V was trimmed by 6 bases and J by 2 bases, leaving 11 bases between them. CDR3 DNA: TGCGCCAGCACACAGGAAGCAAACACTGAAGCTTTCTTT. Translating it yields CASTQEANTEAFF.

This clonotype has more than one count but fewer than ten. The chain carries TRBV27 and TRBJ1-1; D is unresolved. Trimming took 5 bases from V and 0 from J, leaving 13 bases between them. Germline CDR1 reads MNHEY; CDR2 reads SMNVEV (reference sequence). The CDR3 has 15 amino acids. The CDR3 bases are TGTGCCAGCAGTCGAAAGGGAGTTATGAACACTGAAGCTTTCTTT. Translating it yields CASSRKGVMNTEAFF.

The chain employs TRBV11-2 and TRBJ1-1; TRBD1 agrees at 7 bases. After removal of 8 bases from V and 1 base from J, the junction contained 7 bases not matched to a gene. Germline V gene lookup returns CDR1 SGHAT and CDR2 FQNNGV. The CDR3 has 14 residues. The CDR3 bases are TGTGCCAGCGGCCAAGGGACAGCGAACACTGAAGCTTTCTTT. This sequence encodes CASGQGTANTEAFF.

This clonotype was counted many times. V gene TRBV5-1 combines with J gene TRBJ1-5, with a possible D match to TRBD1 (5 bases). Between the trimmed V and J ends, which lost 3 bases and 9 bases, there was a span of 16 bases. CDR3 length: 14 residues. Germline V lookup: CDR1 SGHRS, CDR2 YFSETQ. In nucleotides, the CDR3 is TGCGCCAGCAGCTCCTCAGGGCTGAGCGGGCCCCAGCATTTT. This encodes CASSSSGLSGPQHF. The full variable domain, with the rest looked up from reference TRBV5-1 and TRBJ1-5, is KAGVTQTPRYLIKTRGQQVTLSCSPISGHRSVSWYQQTPGQGLQFLFEYFSETQRNKGNFPGRFSGRQFSNSRSEMNVSTLELGDSALYLCASSSSGLSGPQHFGDGTRLSIL.

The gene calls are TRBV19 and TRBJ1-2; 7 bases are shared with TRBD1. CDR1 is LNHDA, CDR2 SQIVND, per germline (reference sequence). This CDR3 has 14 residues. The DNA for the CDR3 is TGTGCTACGGGGCGACAGGGTTTTGCCTATGGCTACACCTTC. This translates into CATGRQGFAYGYTF.

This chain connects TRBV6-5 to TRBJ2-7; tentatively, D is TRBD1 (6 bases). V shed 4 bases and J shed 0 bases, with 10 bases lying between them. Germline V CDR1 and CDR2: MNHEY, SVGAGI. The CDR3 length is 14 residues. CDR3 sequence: CASSSQDSSYEQYF. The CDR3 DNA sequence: TGTGCCAGCAGTTCCCAGGACAGCTCCTACGAGCAGTACTTC.

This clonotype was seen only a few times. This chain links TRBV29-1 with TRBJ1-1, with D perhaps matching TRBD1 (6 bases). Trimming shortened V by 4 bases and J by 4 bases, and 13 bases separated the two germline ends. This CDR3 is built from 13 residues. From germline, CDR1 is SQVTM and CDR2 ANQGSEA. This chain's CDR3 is CSVVGRGSTEAFF. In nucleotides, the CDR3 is TGCAGCGTTGTGGGGAGGGGGAGCACTGAAGCTTTCTTT.

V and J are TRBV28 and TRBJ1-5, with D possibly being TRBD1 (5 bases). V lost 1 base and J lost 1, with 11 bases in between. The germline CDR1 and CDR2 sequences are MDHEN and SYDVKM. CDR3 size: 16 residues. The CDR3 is CASSLLVWDSNQPQHF. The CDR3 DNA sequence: TGTGCCAGCAGTTTATTGGTCTGGGACAGCAATCAGCCCCAGCATTTT.

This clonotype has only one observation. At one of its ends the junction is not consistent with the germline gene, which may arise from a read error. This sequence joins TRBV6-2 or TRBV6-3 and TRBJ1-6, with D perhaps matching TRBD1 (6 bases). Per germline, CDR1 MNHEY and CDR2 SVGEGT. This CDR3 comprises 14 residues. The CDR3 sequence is CTSSSRGGHSPLHF. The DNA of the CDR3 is TGTACCAGCAGCTCCAGGGGCGGTCATTCACCCCTCCACTTT.

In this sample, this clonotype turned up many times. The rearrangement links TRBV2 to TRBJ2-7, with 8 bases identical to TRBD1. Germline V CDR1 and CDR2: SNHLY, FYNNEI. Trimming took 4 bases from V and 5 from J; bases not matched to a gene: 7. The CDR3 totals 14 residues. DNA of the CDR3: TGTGCCAGCAGTGGGGTCAGGGGGCGCCACGAGCAGTACTTC. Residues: CASSGVRGRHEQYF.

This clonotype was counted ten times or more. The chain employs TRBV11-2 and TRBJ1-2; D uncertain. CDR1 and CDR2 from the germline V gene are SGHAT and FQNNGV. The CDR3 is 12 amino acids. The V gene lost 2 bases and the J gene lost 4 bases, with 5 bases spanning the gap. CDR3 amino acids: CASSLFSYGYTF. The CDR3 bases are TGTGCCAGCAGCTTATTCAGCTATGGCTACACCTTC.

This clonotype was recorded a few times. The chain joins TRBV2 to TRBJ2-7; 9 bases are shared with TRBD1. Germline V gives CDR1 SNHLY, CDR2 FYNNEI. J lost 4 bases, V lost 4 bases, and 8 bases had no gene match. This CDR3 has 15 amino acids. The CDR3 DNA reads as TGTGCCAGCAGTGCTAAGAGGGGACAGGGTTACGAGCAGTACTTC. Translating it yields CASSAKRGQGYEQYF. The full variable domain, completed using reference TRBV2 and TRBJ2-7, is EPEVTQTPSHQVTQMGQEVILRCVPISNHLYFYWYRQILGQKVEFLVSFYNNEISEKSEIFDDQFSVERPDGSNFTLKIRSTKLEDSAMYFCASSAKRGQGYEQYFGPGTRLTVT.

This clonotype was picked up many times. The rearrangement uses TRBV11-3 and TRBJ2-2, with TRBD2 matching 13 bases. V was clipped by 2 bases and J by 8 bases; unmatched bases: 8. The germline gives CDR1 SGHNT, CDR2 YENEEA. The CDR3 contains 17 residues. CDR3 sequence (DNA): TGTGCCAGCAGCTTATTCGGACTAGCGGGAGTACGAGGGGAGCTGTTTTTT. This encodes CASSLFGLAGVRGELFF.

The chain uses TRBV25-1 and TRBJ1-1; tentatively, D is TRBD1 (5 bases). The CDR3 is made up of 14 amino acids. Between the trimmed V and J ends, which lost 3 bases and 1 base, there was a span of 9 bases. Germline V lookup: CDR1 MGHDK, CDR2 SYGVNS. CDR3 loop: CASSDGGKNTEAFF. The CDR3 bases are TGTGCCAGCAGTGACGGGGGTAAGAACACTGAAGCTTTCTTT.

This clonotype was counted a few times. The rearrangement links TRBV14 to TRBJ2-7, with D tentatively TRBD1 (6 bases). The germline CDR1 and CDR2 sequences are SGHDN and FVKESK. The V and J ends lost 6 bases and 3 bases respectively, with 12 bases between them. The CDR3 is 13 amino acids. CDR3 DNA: TGTGCCAGCAGTTTCAGGGGTGTCTACGAGCAGTACTTC. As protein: CASSFRGVYEQYF.

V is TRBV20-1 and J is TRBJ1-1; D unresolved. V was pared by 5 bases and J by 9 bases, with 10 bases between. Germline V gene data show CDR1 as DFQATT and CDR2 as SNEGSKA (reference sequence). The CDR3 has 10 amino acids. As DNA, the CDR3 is TGCAGTGCTCTGTGGGTTCAAGCTTTCTTT. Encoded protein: CSALWVQAFF.

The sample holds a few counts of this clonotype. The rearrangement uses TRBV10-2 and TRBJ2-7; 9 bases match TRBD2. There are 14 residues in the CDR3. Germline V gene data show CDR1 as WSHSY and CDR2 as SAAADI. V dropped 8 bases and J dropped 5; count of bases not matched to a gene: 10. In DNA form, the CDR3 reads TGCGCCAGCCAGAACCGTGCGGGAGGGGACGAGCAGTACTTC. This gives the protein CASQNRAGGDEQYF.

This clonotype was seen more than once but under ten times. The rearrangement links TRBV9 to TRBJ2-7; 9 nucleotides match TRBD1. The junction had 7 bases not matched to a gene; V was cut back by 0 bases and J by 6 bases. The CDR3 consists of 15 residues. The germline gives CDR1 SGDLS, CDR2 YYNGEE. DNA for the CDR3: TGTGCCAGCAGCGTAGCCGGGACAGGGAACGGCGAGCAGTACTTC. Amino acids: CASSVAGTGNGEQYF.

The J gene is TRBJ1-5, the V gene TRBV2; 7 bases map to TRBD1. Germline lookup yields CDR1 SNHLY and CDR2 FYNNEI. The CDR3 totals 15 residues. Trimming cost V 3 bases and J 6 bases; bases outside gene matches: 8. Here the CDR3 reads CASSELRGLGQPQHF. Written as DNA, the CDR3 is TGTGCCAGCAGTGAGCTTAGGGGGCTAGGTCAGCCCCAGCATTTT.

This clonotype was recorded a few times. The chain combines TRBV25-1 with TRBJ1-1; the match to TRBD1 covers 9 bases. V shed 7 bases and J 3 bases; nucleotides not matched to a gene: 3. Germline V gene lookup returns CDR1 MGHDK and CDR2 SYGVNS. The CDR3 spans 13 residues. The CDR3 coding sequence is TGTGCCAGCAAGGGACAGGGACACACTGAAGCTTTCTTT. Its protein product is CASKGQGHTEAFF.

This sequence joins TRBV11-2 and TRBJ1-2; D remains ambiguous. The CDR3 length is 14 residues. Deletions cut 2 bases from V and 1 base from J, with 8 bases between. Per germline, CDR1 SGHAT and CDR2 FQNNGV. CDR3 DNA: TGTGCCAGCAGCTTATGGCAGAATAACTATGGCTACACCTTC. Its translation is CASSLWQNNYGYTF.

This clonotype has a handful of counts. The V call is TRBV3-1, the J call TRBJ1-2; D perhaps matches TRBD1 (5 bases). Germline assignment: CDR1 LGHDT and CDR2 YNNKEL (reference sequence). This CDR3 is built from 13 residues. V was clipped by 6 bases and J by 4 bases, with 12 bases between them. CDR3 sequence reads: CASSEGIGYGYTF. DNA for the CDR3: TGTGCCAGCAGTGAGGGGATTGGCTATGGCTACACCTTC.

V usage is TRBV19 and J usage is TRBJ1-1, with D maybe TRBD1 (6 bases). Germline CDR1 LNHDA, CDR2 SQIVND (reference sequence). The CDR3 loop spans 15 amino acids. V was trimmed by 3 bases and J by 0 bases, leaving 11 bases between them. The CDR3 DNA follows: TGTGCCAGTAGTATGTGGGGGCACATGAACACTGAAGCTTTCTTT. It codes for CASSMWGHMNTEAFF. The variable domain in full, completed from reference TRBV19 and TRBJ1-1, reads DGGITQSPKYLFRKEGQNVTLSCEQNLNHDAMYWYRQDPGQGLRLIYYSQIVNDFQKGDIAEGYSVSREKKESFPLTVTSAQKNPTAFYLCASSMWGHMNTEAFFGQGTRLTVV.

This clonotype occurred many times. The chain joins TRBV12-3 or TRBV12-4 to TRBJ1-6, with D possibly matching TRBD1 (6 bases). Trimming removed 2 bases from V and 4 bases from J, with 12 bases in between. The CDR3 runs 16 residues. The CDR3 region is CASSLTGAPYNSPLHF. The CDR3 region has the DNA TGTGCCAGCAGTTTAACGGGGGCACCGTATAATTCACCCCTCCACTTT.

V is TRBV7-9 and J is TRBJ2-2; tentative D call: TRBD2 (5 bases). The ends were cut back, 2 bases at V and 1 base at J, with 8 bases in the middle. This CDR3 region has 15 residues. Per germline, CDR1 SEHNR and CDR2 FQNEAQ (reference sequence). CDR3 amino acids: CASSLKRENTGELFF. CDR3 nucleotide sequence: TGTGCCAGCAGCTTAAAGAGGGAGAACACCGGGGAGCTGTTTTTT. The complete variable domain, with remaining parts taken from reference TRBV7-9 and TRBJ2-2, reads DTGVSQNPRHKITKRGQNVTFRCDPISEHNRLYWYRQTLGQGPEFLTYFQNEAQLEKSRLLSDRFSAERPKGSFSTLEIQRTEQGDSAMYLCASSLKRENTGELFFGEGSRLTVL.

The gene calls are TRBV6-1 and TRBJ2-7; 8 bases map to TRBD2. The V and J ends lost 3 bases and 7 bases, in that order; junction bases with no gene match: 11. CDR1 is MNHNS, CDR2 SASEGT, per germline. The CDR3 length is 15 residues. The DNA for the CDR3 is TGTGCCAGCAGTGAGGAAGCGGGAGAGATAGAAGAGCAGTACTTC. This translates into CASSEEAGEIEEQYF.

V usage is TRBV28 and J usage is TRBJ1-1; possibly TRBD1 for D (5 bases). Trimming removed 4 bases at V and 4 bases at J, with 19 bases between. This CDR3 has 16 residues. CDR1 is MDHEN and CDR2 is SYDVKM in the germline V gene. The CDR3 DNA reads TGTGCCAGCAGTTCCCCCGTAGGGGTCCTGGGCACTGAAGCTTTCTTT. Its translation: CASSSPVGVLGTEAFF.

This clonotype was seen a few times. The CDR3 DNA sequence: TGCAGTGCTAGAGATTTCGAGGGAGGGCTATGGGAAAAAGAGACCCAGTACTTC. This sequence encodes CSARDFEGGLWEKETQYF. The gene calls are TRBV20-1 and TRBJ2-5; 7 bases align to TRBD2. Germline-derived CDR1 and CDR2 are DFQATT and SNEGSKA (reference sequence). Trimming cost V 0 bases and J 3 bases; bases outside gene matches: 16. The length of the CDR3 is 18 residues.